This TCR beta chain was retrieved from a study of early T cells in non-severe SARS-CoV-2 infection. Study-level background: The chains were unpaired, and the sequenced material was bulk RNA from unsorted whole blood.

This CDR3 region has 13 residues. Germline V gene data show CDR1 as DFQATT and CDR2 as SNEGSKA (reference sequence). With 5 bases removed from V and 0 bases from J, the gap between germline ends came to 9 bases. Tagging with unique molecular identifiers was applied to individual cDNA molecules. Via MiXCR, TCRdb re-called the 5' RACE reads, giving one row per CDR3 protein. The sample includes some 44,000 distinct CDR3 sequences, approximately 6.3% seen only once; the top ten take around 8%. The sequencing used whole blood, collected at baseline. The rearrangement links TRBV20-1 to TRBJ2-3; D is possibly TRBD2 (6 bases). This sequence originates from an adult who was a healthcare worker with PCR-confirmed SARS-CoV-2 infection or an uninfected control (not recorded which). The CDR3 loop reads CSAQGLSTDTQYF. CDR3 nucleotide sequence: TGCAGTGCTCAGGGACTGAGCACAGATACGCAGTATTTT.